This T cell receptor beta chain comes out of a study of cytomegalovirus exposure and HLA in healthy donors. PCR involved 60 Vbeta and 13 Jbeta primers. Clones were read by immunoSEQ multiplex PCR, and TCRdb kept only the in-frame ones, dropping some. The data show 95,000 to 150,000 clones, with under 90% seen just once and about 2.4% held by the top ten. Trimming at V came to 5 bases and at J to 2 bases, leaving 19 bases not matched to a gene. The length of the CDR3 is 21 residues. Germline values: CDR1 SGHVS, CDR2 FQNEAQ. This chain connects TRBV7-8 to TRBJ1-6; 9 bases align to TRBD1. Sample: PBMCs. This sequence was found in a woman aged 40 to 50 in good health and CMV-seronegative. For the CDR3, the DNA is TGTGCCAGCAGCCCCCTCATAGCATGGACAGGGGACAAGGCCTATAATTCACCCCTCCACTTT. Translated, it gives CASSPLIAWTGDKAYNSPLHF.